Sequencing of this T cell receptor beta chain was carried out in a study of blood T cell repertoires in COVID-19. A remark on this clone: The identical CDR3 is also encoded by other nucleotide sequences in the sample.

V was pared by 1 base and J by 7 bases, with 2 bases of the junction left unmatched. The CDR3 consists of 15 residues. Germline CDR1 reads SGHTA; CDR2 reads FQGNSA. Sequencing was performed with immunoSEQ multiplex PCR; in TCRdb, only in-frame clones are kept and a portion is missing. The sample yields some 370,000 clones, 87% seen once. The chain employs TRBV7-2 and TRBJ2-1; 12 bases match TRBD2. Sequencing used peripheral blood. The receptor was isolated from a woman under 40 with COVID-19, enrolled during active disease. The CDR3 here is CASSLGLAGGNEQFF. CDR3 DNA: TGTGCCAGCAGCTTAGGTCTAGCGGGAGGGAATGAGCAGTTCTTC.